This is a list of T cell receptor beta chains from one sample in a study of OX40 agonist ivuxolimab in advanced cancers. Some clones are missing from TCRdb's copy, which holds only in-frame ones; the method was immunoSEQ multiplex PCR. Among under 70,000 clones listed, around 90% were seen once. Specimen: CD4+ or CD8+ T cells sorted from blood, collected in a trial of the OX40 agonist ivuxolimab. These receptors were collected from an adult with an advanced solid tumor such as melanoma, head and neck, liver or kidney cancer. The CDR3 runs from the conserved cysteine through the conserved F or W. D genes are given only for firm matches. Not every row has a clone size; where given, it reads once, few, many or a size class.

cdr3_length	j_call	d_call	clone_size	v_call	cdr3_nt	cdr3_aa
16	TRBJ2-1	TRBD1	-	TRBV4-1	TGCGCCAGCAGCCAACCGATGGACAGGGGGCCCTATGAGCAGTTCTTC	CASSQPMDRGPYEQFF
16	TRBJ2-4	-	-	TRBV5-6	TGTGCCAGCAGCTTGTTTACATCGGAAGCCAAAAACATTCAGTACTTC	CASSLFTSEAKNIQYF
16	TRBJ1-6	-	once	TRBV28	TGTGCCAGCACTCCCGAAGGGTTTCAGCTAGATTCACCCCTCCACTTT	CASTPEGFQLDSPLHF
15	TRBJ2-2	-	-	TRBV7-8	TGTGCCAGCAGCACAGGGACGGCGAACACCGGGGAGCTGTTTTTT	CASSTGTANTGELFF
10	TRBJ2-1	-	-	TRBV20-1	TGCAGTGCTAGACGCAATGAGCAGTTCTTC	CSARRNEQFF
14	TRBJ2-5	-	-	TRBV5-6	TGTGCCAGCAGCTTGGGGACCATCCGAGAGACCCAGTACTTC	CASSLGTIRETQYF
15	TRBJ2-7	TRBD1	-	TRBV14	TGTGCCAGCAGCCAATCTGGACAGGGCGGGTACGAGCAGTACTTC	CASSQSGQGGYEQYF
16	TRBJ1-2	-	-	TRBV18	TGTGCCAGCTCACCACCGAACGAGGGCGCTGATCATGGCTACACCTTC	CASSPPNEGADHGYTF
14	TRBJ1-6	-	-	TRBV6-1	TGTGCCAGCAGTGAAACATGGAGTTCCTCACCCCTCCACTTT	CASSETWSSSPLHF
16	TRBJ1-3	TRBD1	-	TRBV5-1	TGCGCCAGTCGACAGGGGTCACGTTCGGAGGGAAACACCATATATTTT	CASRQGSRSEGNTIYF
16	TRBJ1-5	-	medium-sized	TRBV7-2	TGTGCCAGCAGCTTATGGGCAGAGAATAGCAATCAGCCCCAGCATTTT	CASSLWAENSNQPQHF
18	TRBJ2-3	TRBD2	once	TRBV5-1	TGCGCCAGCAGCCCCGGGACTAGCGGGGGGGTTAGCACAGATACGCAGTATTTT	CASSPGTSGGVSTDTQYF
14	TRBJ1-1	TRBD1	few	TRBV9	TGTGCCAGCAGCGTCACAGGGGAGAGTGGTGAAGCTTTCTTT	CASSVTGESGEAFF
12	TRBJ1-2	-	-	TRBV28	TGTGCCAGCATAGGGTCTAACTATGGCTACACCTTC	CASIGSNYGYTF
12	TRBJ1-3	-	-	TRBV2	TGTGCCAGCAGTGATAATGGAAACACCATATATTTT	CASSDNGNTIYF
13	TRBJ2-1	-	-	TRBV5-4	TGTGCCAGCAGCTTGGCCGGGAACAATGAGCAGTTCTTC	CASSLAGNNEQFF
17	TRBJ1-4	-	-	TRBV9	TGTGCCAGCAGTCCCGTGTCAGGGGCTTTCCGAGGGGAAAAACTGTTTTTT	CASSPVSGAFRGEKLFF
14	TRBJ1-2	TRBD1	-	TRBV15	TGTGCCACCAGCGTCGACAGGGGGCTCTTTGGCTACACCTTC	CATSVDRGLFGYTF
16	TRBJ2-3	TRBD1	-	TRBV5-5	TGTGCCAGCAGCTCAAGACAGGGGGTCGGCACAGATACGCAGTATTTT	CASSSRQGVGTDTQYF
17	TRBJ2-7	TRBD1	-	TRBV28	TGTGCCAGCAGTTTCCCTTCGGGACAGCCGGGATCCTACGAGCAGTACTTC	CASSFPSGQPGSYEQYF
15	TRBJ2-3	TRBD2	-	TRBV5-4	TGTGCCAGCAGCACCGGGGGGGCCTCAACAGATACGCAGTATTTT	CASSTGGASTDTQYF
16	TRBJ1-6	TRBD1	-	TRBV28	TGTGCCAGCAGTTTACTCCCGGGACAGGGGTCTCCACCCCTCCACTTT	CASSLLPGQGSPPLHF
14	TRBJ2-7	TRBD2	-	TRBV19	TGTGCCAGTAGCGCTAGCGGGAGCTCCTACGAGCAGTACTTC	CASSASGSSYEQYF
14	TRBJ2-1	-	-	TRBV7-3	TGTGCCAGCAGCCCAGGAATACAAAGTAATGAGCAGTTCTTC	CASSPGIQSNEQFF
13	TRBJ1-1	-	few	TRBV27	TGTGCCAGCAGCAAACAGGGTCTCCCTGAAGCTTTCTTT	CASSKQGLPEAFF
12	TRBJ2-1	-	-	TRBV7-6	TGTGCCAGCAGCTTAGGAGGGGATGAGCAGTTCTTC	CASSLGGDEQFF
14	TRBJ2-1	-	once	TRBV6-5	TGTGCCAGCAGTTACGGGCAGCCTTACAATGAGCAGTTCTTC	CASSYGQPYNEQFF
15	TRBJ2-6	-	-	TRBV19	TGTGCCAGTAGTAGTCTCAGCTCTGGGGCCAACGTCCTGACTTTC	CASSSLSSGANVLTF
12	TRBJ1-6	-	-	TRBV10-3	TGTGCCATCAGTGAGGGTAATTCACCCCTCCACTTT	CAISEGNSPLHF
15	TRBJ1-4	-	-	TRBV25-1	TGTGCCAGCAGTGGGATATTGGGCACTAATGAAAAACTGTTTTTT	CASSGILGTNEKLFF
16	TRBJ2-3	TRBD2	-	TRBV25-1	TGTGCCAGCACCGAGGGGACTAGCGGTAGCACAGATACGCAGTATTTT	CASTEGTSGSTDTQYF
15	TRBJ2-3	TRBD1	-	TRBV5-1	TGCGCCAGCAGCCTAGGACAGGGGACGACAGATACGCAGTATTTT	CASSLGQGTTDTQYF
13	TRBJ1-1	TRBD1	-	TRBV30	TGTGCCTGGACCAGGGGGCTCGACACTGAAGCTTTCTTT	CAWTRGLDTEAFF
18	TRBJ2-5	-	-	TRBV19	TGTGCCAGTAGTGCCGACCCCCCCCTGGGGGGCCGACAAGAGACCCAGTACTTC	CASSADPPLGGRQETQYF
15	TRBJ2-7	TRBD1	-	TRBV27	TGTGCCAGCAGTTTAAGGTGGGACAGGGGCTACGAGCAGTACTTC	CASSLRWDRGYEQYF
16	TRBJ2-1	TRBD2	-	TRBV7-2	TGTGCCAGCAGCCCCGGGAGCGGGAGGGCCTACAATGAGCAGTTCTTC	CASSPGSGRAYNEQFF
15	TRBJ1-1	TRBD1	-	TRBV28	TGTGCCAGCAGAACAGGGGGCGGTACCCTACGGGGAGCTTTCTTT	CASRTGGGTLRGAFF
17	TRBJ2-3	-	few	TRBV18	TGTGCCAGCTCACCCTTCCTCGGGGACCTCAGCACAGATACGCAGTATTTT	CASSPFLGDLSTDTQYF
14	TRBJ2-2	-	-	TRBV5-4	TGTGCCAGCAGCTTGACAGGTGGTGGCGGGGAGCTGTTTTTT	CASSLTGGGGELFF
14	TRBJ1-1	-	-	TRBV18	TGTGCCAGCTCACCACAGCAGTTGAACACTGAAGCTTTCTTT	CASSPQQLNTEAFF
17	TRBJ2-3	TRBD1	-	TRBV18	TGTGCCAGCTCACCCCCGGGACAGGGGGCTGTCGCAGATACGCAGTATTTT	CASSPPGQGAVADTQYF
13	TRBJ2-1	-	-	TRBV18	TGTGCCAGCTCACTAGAGGACGGATCGGTACAGTTCTTC	CASSLEDGSVQFF
17	TRBJ2-4	TRBD2	once	TRBV4-3	TGCGCCAGCAGCCAAGAAATAGCGGGAGATGCCAAAAACATTCAGTACTTC	CASSQEIAGDAKNIQYF